These 8 T cell receptor beta chains came from one sample sequenced in a study of technical replicates of blood from a handful of donors. Profiled with immunoSEQ multiplex PCR; TCRdb holds only in-frame clones, not every one. The data hold around 68,000 clones, with roughly nine tenths observed a single time. Sequences were obtained from T cells isolated from PBMCs. The receptors here all came from a human donor in good health. Some clones in this sample may be carry-over from other donors' samples.

This chain uses TRBV7-2 with TRBJ1-5; D ambiguous. The germline V and J ends were trimmed by 1 base and 7 bases, with 8 bases remaining between them. Germline assignment: CDR1 SGHTA and CDR2 FQGNSA. This CDR3 is built from 13 residues. CDR3 nucleotides: TGTGCCAGCAGCTTAGAAAGAGCGCAGCCCCAGCATTTT. Encoded protein: CASSLERAQPQHF.

This clone occurred a few times. The rearrangement joins TRBV7-3 to TRBJ1-1, with D unclear. Germline loops: CDR1 SGHTA, CDR2 FQGTGA. The CDR3 covers 13 residues. Deletions cut 3 bases from V and 4 bases from J, with 9 bases between. CDR3 amino acids: CASSLGSSTEAFF. CDR3 coding DNA: TGTGCCAGCAGCTTGGGCAGTAGCACTGAAGCTTTCTTT.

The chain carries TRBV27 and TRBJ2-7; D ambiguous. Germline V gene lookup returns CDR1 MNHEY and CDR2 SMNVEV (reference sequence). The length of the CDR3 is 13 residues. Trimming cost V 5 bases and J 2 bases, with 10 bases left between them. CDR3 sequence reads: CASSGRGTYEQYF. In DNA, the CDR3 is TGTGCCAGCAGTGGTCGCGGAACCTACGAGCAGTACTTC.

The CDR3 spells CASSARLAAKIDEFF. CDR3 bases: TGTGCCAGCAGCGCCCGACTAGCCGCCAAAATCGATGAGTTCTTC. The gene calls are TRBV5-4 and TRBJ2-1; 7 nucleotides match TRBD2. V lost 4 bases to trimming and J lost 14 bases; unmatched junction nucleotides: 18. CDR1 is SGHNT and CDR2 is YYREEE in the germline V gene (reference sequence). The CDR3 spans 15 residues.

V gene TRBV25-1 combines with J gene TRBJ2-1; TRBD2 matches 8 bases. V lost 3 bases and J lost 4; bases outside the gene matches: 14. The CDR3 extends over 18 amino acids. Germline CDR1 is MGHDK and CDR2 is SYGVNS. As DNA, the CDR3 is TGTGCCAGCAGTGATTGGACTAGCCGGTCGAGGGCATACAATGAGCAGTTCTTC. Its translation is CASSDWTSRSRAYNEQFF.

V and J are TRBV4-2 and TRBJ2-3; D remains ambiguous. V was clipped by 3 bases and J by 2 bases, with 6 bases between them. Germline CDR1 is LGHNA and CDR2 is YNFKEQ. The CDR3 covers 13 residues. The CDR3 coding sequence is TGTGCCAGCAGCCAGGCATTCACAGATACGCAGTATTTT. Translated: CASSQAFTDTQYF.

The V and J genes are TRBV5-5 and TRBJ2-7; 10 bases are a match to TRBD1. Germline V gene lookup returns CDR1 SGHKS and CDR2 YYEKEE (reference sequence). The J segment lost 2 bases and the V segment lost 2 bases, leaving 13 bases of the junction unmatched. The CDR3 consists of 18 residues. The CDR3 coding sequence is TGTGCCAGCAGCTTTTCCTCTTCGGCCGGGACAGGGGCCTACGAGCAGTACTTC. Translated: CASSFSSSAGTGAYEQYF. The full variable domain, in which reference TRBV5-5 and TRBJ2-7 provide the parts outside the CDR3, is DAGVTQSPTHLIKTRGQQVTLRCSPISGHKSVSWYQQVLGQGPQFIFQYYEKEERGRGNFPDRFSARQFPNYSSELNVNALLLGDSALYLCASSFSSSAGTGAYEQYFGPGTRLTVT.

This chain uses TRBV29-1 with TRBJ2-3; weak D call: TRBD2 (5 bases). The CDR3 is 14 residues long. V was pared by 4 bases and J by 6 bases, with 17 bases between. Germline assignment: CDR1 SQVTM and CDR2 ANQGSEA. The DNA for the CDR3 is TGCAGCGTTGGATGGGATCGCGGGCGGGATACGCAGTATTTT. Amino acid sequence: CSVGWDRGRDTQYF.